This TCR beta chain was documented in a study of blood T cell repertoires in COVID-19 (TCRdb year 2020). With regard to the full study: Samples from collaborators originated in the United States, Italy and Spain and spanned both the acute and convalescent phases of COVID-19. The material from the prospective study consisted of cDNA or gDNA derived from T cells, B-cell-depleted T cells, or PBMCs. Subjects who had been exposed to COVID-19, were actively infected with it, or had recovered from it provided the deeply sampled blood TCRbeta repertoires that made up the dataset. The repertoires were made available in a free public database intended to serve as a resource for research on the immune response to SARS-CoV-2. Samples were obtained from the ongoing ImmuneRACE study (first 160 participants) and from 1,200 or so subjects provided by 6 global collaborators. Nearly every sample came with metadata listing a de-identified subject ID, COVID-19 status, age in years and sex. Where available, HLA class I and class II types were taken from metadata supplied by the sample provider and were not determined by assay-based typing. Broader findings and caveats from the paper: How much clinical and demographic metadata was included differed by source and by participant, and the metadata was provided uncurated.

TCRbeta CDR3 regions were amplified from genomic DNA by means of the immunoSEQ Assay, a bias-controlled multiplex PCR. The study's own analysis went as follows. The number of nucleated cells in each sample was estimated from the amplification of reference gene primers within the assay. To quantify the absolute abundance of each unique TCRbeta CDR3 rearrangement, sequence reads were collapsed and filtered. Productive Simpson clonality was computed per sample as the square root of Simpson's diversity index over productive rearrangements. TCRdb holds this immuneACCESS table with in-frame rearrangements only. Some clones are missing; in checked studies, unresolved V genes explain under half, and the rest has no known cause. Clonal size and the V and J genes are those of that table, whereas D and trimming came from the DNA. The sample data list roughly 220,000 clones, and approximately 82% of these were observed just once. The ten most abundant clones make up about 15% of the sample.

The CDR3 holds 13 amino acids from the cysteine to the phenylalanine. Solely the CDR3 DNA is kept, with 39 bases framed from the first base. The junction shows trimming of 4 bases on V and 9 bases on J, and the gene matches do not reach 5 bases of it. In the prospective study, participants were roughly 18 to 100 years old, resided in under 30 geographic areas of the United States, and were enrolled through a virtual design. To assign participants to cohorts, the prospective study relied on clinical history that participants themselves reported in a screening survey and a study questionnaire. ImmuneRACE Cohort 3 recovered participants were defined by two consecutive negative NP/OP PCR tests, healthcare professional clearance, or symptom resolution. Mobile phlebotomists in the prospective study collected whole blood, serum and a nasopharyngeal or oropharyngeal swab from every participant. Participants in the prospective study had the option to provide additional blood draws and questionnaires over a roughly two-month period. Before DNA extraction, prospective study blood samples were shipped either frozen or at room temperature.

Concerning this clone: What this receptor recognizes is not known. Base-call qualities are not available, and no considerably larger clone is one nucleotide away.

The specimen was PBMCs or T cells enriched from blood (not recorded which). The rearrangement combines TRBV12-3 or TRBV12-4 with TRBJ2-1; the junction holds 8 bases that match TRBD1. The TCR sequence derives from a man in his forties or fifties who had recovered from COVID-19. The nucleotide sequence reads TGTGCCAGCAGTTCACAGGGGGTCGGTGAGCAGTTCTTC. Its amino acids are CASSSQGVGEQFF.